These T cell receptor beta chains were read from a single sample in a study of blood T cell repertoires in COVID-19. The data were produced by immunoSEQ multiplex PCR, yet TCRdb's version contains in-frame clones alone and is incomplete. The sample contains about 300,000 clones, approximately 88% of which appear only once. Sequences were obtained from peripheral blood. Receptors originate from a human donor with COVID-19, enrolled during active disease. The donor label of this sample is uncertain. CDR3s include the opening cysteine and the closing phenylalanine or tryptophan. Each record gives: V gene, clone size, CDR3 length, J gene, D gene, CDR3 DNA, CDR3 protein. The D gene is left open where the match is weak. Clone size is not always given. Where it is, it says once, few, many or a class for expanded clones.

v_call: TRBV5-1; clone_size: -; cdr3_length: 16; j_call: TRBJ2-1; d_call: TRBD2; cdr3_nt: TGCGCCAGCAGCTTCCAAGCGGGAGGGAACTACAATGAGCAGTTCTTC; cdr3_aa: CASSFQAGGNYNEQFF
v_call: TRBV6-6; clone_size: -; cdr3_length: 14; j_call: TRBJ1-2; d_call: TRBD1; cdr3_nt: TGTGCCAGCAGTTACGGGACAGGGGCGGATGGCTACACCTTC; cdr3_aa: CASSYGTGADGYTF
v_call: TRBV5-1; clone_size: -; cdr3_length: 16; j_call: TRBJ2-1; d_call: -; cdr3_nt: TGCGCCAGCAGCCTCAATCAGGCTAGCACCTACAATGAGCAGTTCTTC; cdr3_aa: CASSLNQASTYNEQFF
v_call: TRBV18; clone_size: -; cdr3_length: 18; j_call: TRBJ2-6; d_call: -; cdr3_nt: TGTGCCAGCTCACCACAGACAGGTCTATCTCCTGGGGCCAACGTCCTGACTTTC; cdr3_aa: CASSPQTGLSPGANVLTF
v_call: TRBV5-8; clone_size: -; cdr3_length: 15; j_call: TRBJ2-1; d_call: -; cdr3_nt: TGTGCCAGCAGCCTCCGGGCCCCCGGGGACAATGAGCAGTTCTTC; cdr3_aa: CASSLRAPGDNEQFF
v_call: TRBV2; clone_size: -; cdr3_length: 14; j_call: TRBJ1-1; d_call: -; cdr3_nt: TGTGCCAGCAGGGGGACACCTCTGGGCACTGAAGCTTTCTTT; cdr3_aa: CASRGTPLGTEAFF
v_call: TRBV3-1/TRBV3-2; clone_size: -; cdr3_length: 13; j_call: TRBJ2-5; d_call: -; cdr3_nt: TGTGCCAGCAGCCAAGGGGGAGGAGAGACCCAGTACTTC; cdr3_aa: CASSQGGGETQYF
v_call: TRBV5-1; clone_size: -; cdr3_length: 16; j_call: TRBJ2-3; d_call: -; cdr3_nt: TGCGCCAGCAGCTTGGGAGGGACAACTAGCACAGATACGCAGTATTTT; cdr3_aa: CASSLGGTTSTDTQYF
v_call: TRBV9; clone_size: once; cdr3_length: 16; j_call: TRBJ2-2; d_call: TRBD2; cdr3_nt: TGTGCCAGCAGCCCCGGTTCCAGCGGGAGAACCGGGGAGCTGTTTTTT; cdr3_aa: CASSPGSSGRTGELFF
v_call: TRBV30; clone_size: -; cdr3_length: 14; j_call: TRBJ2-3; d_call: TRBD2; cdr3_nt: TGTGCCTGTTACCTTAGCGGGAGAGGGGATACGCAGTATTTT; cdr3_aa: CACYLSGRGDTQYF
v_call: TRBV5-5; clone_size: -; cdr3_length: 15; j_call: TRBJ2-7; d_call: -; cdr3_nt: TGTGCCAGCAGCCCCACTTCCGGCAGGGCCTACGAGCAGTACTTC; cdr3_aa: CASSPTSGRAYEQYF
v_call: TRBV6-1; clone_size: -; cdr3_length: 13; j_call: TRBJ1-1; d_call: -; cdr3_nt: TGTGCCAGCAGTGAAGGGCGGGTTTCTGAAGCTTTCTTT; cdr3_aa: CASSEGRVSEAFF
v_call: TRBV3-1/TRBV3-2; clone_size: -; cdr3_length: 15; j_call: TRBJ2-7; d_call: TRBD2; cdr3_nt: TGTGCCAGCAGCCTACTGGGGGAGGGGATCTACGAGCAGTACTTC; cdr3_aa: CASSLLGEGIYEQYF
v_call: TRBV28; clone_size: once; cdr3_length: 16; j_call: TRBJ1-6; d_call: -; cdr3_nt: TGTGCCAGCAGTGGTCTAAACTCCTTCGTGGATTCACCCCTCCACTTT; cdr3_aa: CASSGLNSFVDSPLHF
v_call: TRBV12-3/TRBV12-4; clone_size: -; cdr3_length: 12; j_call: TRBJ1-2; d_call: TRBD1; cdr3_nt: TGTGCCAGCAGTCCCACAGGGGATGGCTACACCTTC; cdr3_aa: CASSPTGDGYTF
v_call: TRBV9; clone_size: -; cdr3_length: 14; j_call: TRBJ1-1; d_call: -; cdr3_nt: TGTGCCAGCAGCGTAGGATCAGTAAGCACTGAAGCTTTCTTT; cdr3_aa: CASSVGSVSTEAFF
v_call: TRBV7-3; clone_size: -; cdr3_length: 13; j_call: TRBJ2-1; d_call: -; cdr3_nt: TGTGCCAGCAGCCCGGGAACTAGCACTGAGCAGTTCTTC; cdr3_aa: CASSPGTSTEQFF
v_call: TRBV7-2; clone_size: -; cdr3_length: 14; j_call: TRBJ1-4; d_call: TRBD1; cdr3_nt: TGTGCCAGCAGTAGAACAGGGGTGGTCGAAAAACTGTTTTTT; cdr3_aa: CASSRTGVVEKLFF
v_call: TRBV5-4; clone_size: once; cdr3_length: 15; j_call: TRBJ1-5; d_call: TRBD1; cdr3_nt: TGTGCCTACTCGGGTCGGACAGGGACCAATCAGCCCCAGCATTTT; cdr3_aa: CAYSGRTGTNQPQHF
v_call: TRBV7-3; clone_size: -; cdr3_length: 14; j_call: TRBJ2-5; d_call: -; cdr3_nt: TGTGCCAGCAGCTCCGGCGGGCGTTCGGAGACCCAGTACTTC; cdr3_aa: CASSSGGRSETQYF
v_call: TRBV27; clone_size: -; cdr3_length: 16; j_call: TRBJ1-5; d_call: -; cdr3_nt: TGTGCCAGCTCTAATCTACAGGGCTGGGGCAATCAGCCCCAGCATTTT; cdr3_aa: CASSNLQGWGNQPQHF
v_call: TRBV19; clone_size: -; cdr3_length: 15; j_call: TRBJ2-2; d_call: TRBD2; cdr3_nt: TGTGCCAGTCAGCCGGGACTAGATGTAGTCGGGGAGCTGTTTTTT; cdr3_aa: CASQPGLDVVGELFF
v_call: TRBV10-3; clone_size: few; cdr3_length: 17; j_call: TRBJ2-1; d_call: TRBD2; cdr3_nt: TGTGCCATCAGTGCGAGTAGCGGGAGGGAAAGGAACAATGAGCAGTTCTTC; cdr3_aa: CAISASSGRERNNEQFF
v_call: TRBV10-3; clone_size: -; cdr3_length: 15; j_call: TRBJ2-2; d_call: -; cdr3_nt: TGTGCCATCAGTGAGTCGGGGCAGCCCACCGGGGAGCTGTTTTTT; cdr3_aa: CAISESGQPTGELFF
v_call: TRBV19; clone_size: once; cdr3_length: 15; j_call: TRBJ1-4; d_call: -; cdr3_nt: TGTGCCAGTAGTTCTCGGGGAGCAACTAATGAAAAACTGTTTTTT; cdr3_aa: CASSSRGATNEKLFF
v_call: TRBV5-5; clone_size: once; cdr3_length: 14; j_call: TRBJ2-5; d_call: -; cdr3_nt: TGTGCCAGCAGCTTGGCCAGGGGTCAAGAGACCCAGTACTTC; cdr3_aa: CASSLARGQETQYF
v_call: TRBV14; clone_size: -; cdr3_length: 14; j_call: TRBJ2-7; d_call: TRBD2; cdr3_nt: TGTGCCAGCAGCCAAGGTTCGGGGGGTTACGAGCAGTACTTC; cdr3_aa: CASSQGSGGYEQYF
v_call: TRBV5-1; clone_size: -; cdr3_length: 14; j_call: TRBJ1-1; d_call: -; cdr3_nt: TGCGCCAGCAGCTTGGGGATTGGAGGCACTGAAGCTTTCTTT; cdr3_aa: CASSLGIGGTEAFF
v_call: TRBV19; clone_size: -; cdr3_length: 12; j_call: TRBJ2-1; d_call: -; cdr3_nt: TGTGCCAGTAGTGGGCGGCTAGCATGGCAGTTCTTC; cdr3_aa: CASSGRLAWQFF
v_call: TRBV12-3/TRBV12-4; clone_size: -; cdr3_length: 13; j_call: TRBJ1-1; d_call: -; cdr3_nt: TGTGCCAGCAGTTTAGCGACAGACACTGAAGCTTTCTTT; cdr3_aa: CASSLATDTEAFF
v_call: TRBV27; clone_size: -; cdr3_length: 13; j_call: TRBJ2-7; d_call: -; cdr3_nt: TGTGCCAGCAGTTCCTCCTCGGGGGTCGAGCAGTACTTC; cdr3_aa: CASSSSSGVEQYF
v_call: TRBV28; clone_size: few; cdr3_length: 13; j_call: TRBJ2-1; d_call: -; cdr3_nt: TGTGCCAGCAGGGACATCTCCTACAATGAGCAGTTCTTC; cdr3_aa: CASRDISYNEQFF
v_call: TRBV7-2; clone_size: -; cdr3_length: 15; j_call: TRBJ2-7; d_call: TRBD2; cdr3_nt: TGTGCCAGCAGCTTAGAGGCGGGAGGGCCGTATGAGCAGTACTTC; cdr3_aa: CASSLEAGGPYEQYF
v_call: TRBV4-3; clone_size: once; cdr3_length: 14; j_call: TRBJ1-5; d_call: -; cdr3_nt: TGCGCCAGCAGCCAAGACAGGGGCAATCAGCCCCAGCATTTT; cdr3_aa: CASSQDRGNQPQHF
v_call: TRBV6-2/TRBV6-3; clone_size: -; cdr3_length: 13; j_call: TRBJ2-7; d_call: -; cdr3_nt: TGTGCCAGCAGCACTCTAAGGACTGCTTTGGAGGGGTTC; cdr3_aa: CASSTLRTALEGF
v_call: TRBV10-3; clone_size: few; cdr3_length: 16; j_call: TRBJ1-5; d_call: -; cdr3_nt: TGTGCCATCAGTGAGTCAGGAGGAGATAGCAATCAGCCCCAGCATTTT; cdr3_aa: CAISESGGDSNQPQHF
v_call: TRBV9; clone_size: -; cdr3_length: 15; j_call: TRBJ1-4; d_call: TRBD1; cdr3_nt: TGTGCCAGCAGCTCCCGAGGACAGGGAATTGAAAAACTGTTTTTT; cdr3_aa: CASSSRGQGIEKLFF
v_call: TRBV4-3; clone_size: -; cdr3_length: 19; j_call: TRBJ2-1; d_call: TRBD2; cdr3_nt: TGCGCCAGCAGCCAAGAAAGGTTTGAAGCGGGAGGTTCATACAATGAGCAGTTCTTC; cdr3_aa: CASSQERFEAGGSYNEQFF
v_call: TRBV29-1; clone_size: few; cdr3_length: 13; j_call: TRBJ2-6; d_call: -; cdr3_nt: TGCAGCGTTGCGGTATCTGGGGCCAACGTCCTGACTTTC; cdr3_aa: CSVAVSGANVLTF
v_call: TRBV28; clone_size: -; cdr3_length: 16; j_call: TRBJ1-1; d_call: TRBD1; cdr3_nt: TGTGCCAGCCCTTCTAGTCCCGGGACAGTGAACACTGAAGCTTTCTTT; cdr3_aa: CASPSSPGTVNTEAFF
v_call: TRBV6-5; clone_size: -; cdr3_length: 14; j_call: TRBJ1-1; d_call: -; cdr3_nt: TGTGCCAGCAGTTATTCGGGAAGTCACACTGAAGCTTTCTTT; cdr3_aa: CASSYSGSHTEAFF
v_call: TRBV28; clone_size: few; cdr3_length: 15; j_call: TRBJ2-7; d_call: TRBD2; cdr3_nt: TGTGCCAGCAGACAGACTAGCGGTCGCTCCTACGAGCAGTACTTC; cdr3_aa: CASRQTSGRSYEQYF
v_call: TRBV15; clone_size: -; cdr3_length: 18; j_call: TRBJ1-4; d_call: -; cdr3_nt: TGTGCCACCAGGGCTGACAGGAGTAGCGTGGGGGACGGTGAAAAACTGTTTTTT; cdr3_aa: CATRADRSSVGDGEKLFF
v_call: TRBV19; clone_size: -; cdr3_length: 15; j_call: TRBJ1-5; d_call: -; cdr3_nt: TGTGCCAGTAGTACTCAGGGGAATAGCAATCAGCCCCAGCATTTT; cdr3_aa: CASSTQGNSNQPQHF
v_call: TRBV20-1; clone_size: -; cdr3_length: 13; j_call: TRBJ2-5; d_call: -; cdr3_nt: TGCAGTGCTAGTCGGGACTCCCAAGGGACCCAGTACTTC; cdr3_aa: CSASRDSQGTQYF
v_call: TRBV19; clone_size: -; cdr3_length: 14; j_call: TRBJ1-1; d_call: -; cdr3_nt: TGTGCCACCTATAAGACGCGGGCTGGGACTGAAGCTTTCTTT; cdr3_aa: CATYKTRAGTEAFF